The present TCR beta chain was sequenced within a study of siplizumab effects on memory and regulatory T cells. Some clones are missing from TCRdb's copy, which holds only in-frame ones; the method was immunoSEQ multiplex PCR. The top ten hold about 1.5% of the sample, which has about 69,000 clones, over 75% seen once. The CDR3 has 12 residues. V lost 7 bases and J 14 bases, leaving 15 bases between the germline ends. Germline values: CDR1 MNHNS, CDR2 SASEGT. This clone showed up just a few times. The antigen remains undetermined. Regarding the study as a whole: Contribution to the alloresponse seemed major for naive T cells, which also seemed more diverse than memory cells. Just a small share of alloreactive clones was traced back to unstimulated subsets.

The sample taken for sequencing was Tregs sorted from blood. The chain carries TRBV6-1 and TRBJ1-6; D remains unclear. The TCR originated in a human donor in good health. CDR3 in amino acids: CASTQLYFTLHF. The CDR3 nucleotides are TGTGCCAGCACCCAATTGTACTTCACCCTCCACTTT.